This T cell receptor (beta chain) was found in a study of T cells after yellow fever vaccination. The wider study: Preparation used SMART-Seq v4 Ultra Low Input for the low-cell-number fractions.

V dropped 5 bases and J dropped 2; count of bases not matched to a gene: 3. The CDR3 runs to 16 residues. The TCR cDNA carried a universal primer site and UMIs from 5'RACE template switching. One entry per CDR3 protein results from TCRdb running MiXCR on the 5' RACE reads. The data show approximately 600,000 distinct CDR3 sequences, with 10% to 15% seen just once and 14% to 15% held by the top ten. Notes on this clonotype: Its specificity is not known.

Study outcomes and limitations: The booster saw the reappearance of most primary-vaccination clones (about 95% CD4, about 88% CD8).

This sample comprised PBMCs, obtained on the day of the yellow fever booster vaccination. V usage is TRBV12-3 or TRBV12-4 and J usage is TRBJ2-1; 13 bases line up with TRBD2. The source is a young man who received the YFV17D yellow fever vaccine. CDR3 DNA sequence: TGTGCCAGCAGTAAACTAGCGGGAGGGCCCTACAATGAGCAGTTCTTC. Residues: CASSKLAGGPYNEQFF.